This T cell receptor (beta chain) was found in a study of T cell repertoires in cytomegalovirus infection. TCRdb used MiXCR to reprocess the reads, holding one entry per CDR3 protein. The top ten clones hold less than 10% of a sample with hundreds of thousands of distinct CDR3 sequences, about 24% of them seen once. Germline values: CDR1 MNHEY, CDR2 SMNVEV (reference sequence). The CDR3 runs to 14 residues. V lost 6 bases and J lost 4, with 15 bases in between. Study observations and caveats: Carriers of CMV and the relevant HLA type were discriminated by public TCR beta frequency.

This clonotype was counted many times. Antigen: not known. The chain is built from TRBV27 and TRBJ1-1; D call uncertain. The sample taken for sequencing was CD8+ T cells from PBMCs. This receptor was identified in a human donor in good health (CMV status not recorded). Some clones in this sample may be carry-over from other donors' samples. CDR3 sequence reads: CASSHGLWGTEAFF. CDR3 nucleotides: TGTGCCAGCAGCCACGGCCTCTGGGGCACTGAAGCTTTCTTT.